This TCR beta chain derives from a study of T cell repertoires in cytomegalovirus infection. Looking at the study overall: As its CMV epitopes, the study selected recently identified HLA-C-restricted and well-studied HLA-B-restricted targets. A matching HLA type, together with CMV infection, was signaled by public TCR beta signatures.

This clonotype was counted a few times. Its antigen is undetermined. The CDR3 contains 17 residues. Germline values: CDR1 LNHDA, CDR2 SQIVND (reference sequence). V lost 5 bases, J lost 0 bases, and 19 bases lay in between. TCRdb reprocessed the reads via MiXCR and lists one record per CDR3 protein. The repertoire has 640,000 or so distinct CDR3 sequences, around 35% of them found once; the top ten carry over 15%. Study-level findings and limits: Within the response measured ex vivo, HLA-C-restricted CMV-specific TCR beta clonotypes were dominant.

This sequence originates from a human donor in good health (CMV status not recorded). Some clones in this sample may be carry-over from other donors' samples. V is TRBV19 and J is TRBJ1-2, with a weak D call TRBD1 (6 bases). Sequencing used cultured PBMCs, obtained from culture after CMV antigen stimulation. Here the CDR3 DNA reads TGTGCCAGTAGTTACCTGACAGGCCGGAATTCTAACTATGGCTACACCTTC. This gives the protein CASSYLTGRNSNYGYTF.